These 28 T cell receptor beta chains share one sample of origin, sequenced in a study of T cells in Graves' hyperthyroidism and ophthalmopathy. Template material for amplifying TCR beta CDR3 regions consisted of RNA transcripts. HTBI primers were employed in a first-round RT-PCR of the TCR CDR3. In TCRdb, the multiplex PCR reads were re-called with MiXCR into one record per CDR3 protein. This sample has under 650,000 distinct CDR3 sequences, with 15% to 20% found just once. The sample taken for sequencing was blood. These TCRs come from a woman aged 25 to 39 with Graves' hyperthyroidism.

This clonotype was seen a handful of times. The chain employs TRBV20-1 and TRBJ2-7; D perhaps matches TRBD1 (5 bases). CDR1 and CDR2 from the germline V gene are DFQATT and SNEGSKA (reference sequence). The CDR3 covers 13 residues. Trimming pared 0 bases from V and 1 base from J, leaving 7 bases between. The CDR3 DNA sequence: TGCAGTGCTAGAGACAGGGCGTCCTACGAGCAGTACGTC. Translation gives CSARDRASYEQYV.

This clonotype was recorded many times. The V and J genes are TRBV11-2 and TRBJ2-2; perhaps TRBD1 as D (5 bases). CDR1 is SGHAT and CDR2 is FQNNGV in the germline V gene. Trimming took 2 bases from V and 6 from J, leaving 16 bases between them. CDR3 size: 16 residues. CDR3: CASSLLRQGKAGELFF. CDR3 in DNA: TGTGCCAGCAGCTTACTAAGGCAGGGAAAGGCCGGGGAGCTGTTTTTT.

V and J are TRBV28 and TRBJ2-2; D gene uncertain. The CDR3 loop spans 15 amino acids. Trimming removed 6 bases from V and 1 base from J, with 12 bases in between. The germline CDR1 and CDR2 sequences are MDHEN and SYDVKM. The CDR3 bases are TGTGCCAGCAGGTTGTCCCTAGAGAACACCGGGGAGCTGTTTTTT. Its translation: CASRLSLENTGELFF.

This clonotype was seen repeatedly, ten times or more. The chain couples TRBV28 to TRBJ2-3; TRBD1 aligns across 10 bases. CDR1 is MDHEN and CDR2 is SYDVKM in the germline V gene. With 10 bases clipped from V and 2 bases from J, the junction kept 9 bases outside the gene matches. The CDR3 has 15 amino acids. This CDR3 is CATPGTGDFTDTQYF. The DNA for the CDR3 is TGTGCCACCCCCGGGACAGGGGACTTCACAGATACGCAGTATTTT.

This CDR3 reads CATGRTDNEQFF. The CDR3 DNA sequence: TGTGCCACCGGTAGAACGGACAATGAGCAGTTCTTC. The chain has TRBV24-1 and TRBJ2-1, with D unresolved. The CDR3 contains 12 residues. Trimming took off 9 bases at V and 5 bases at J, with 10 bases between the two ends. Germline values: CDR1 KGHDR, CDR2 SFDVKD.

The chain combines TRBV9 with TRBJ2-6; D may be TRBD1 or TRBD2 (5 bases each). The CDR3 contains 16 residues. Trimming took off 5 bases at V and 0 bases at J, with 12 bases between the two ends. Germline V lookup: CDR1 SGDLS, CDR2 YYNGEE. The CDR3 coding sequence is TGTGCCAGCAGTGGGGACGGGATCTCTGGGGCCAACGTCCTGACTTTC. Protein sequence: CASSGDGISGANVLTF.

This sequence joins TRBV4-3 and TRBJ1-6; 8 nucleotides align to TRBD1. J was trimmed by 7 bases and V by 3 bases; bases with no gene match: 8. The germline V gene has CDR1 LGHNA and CDR2 YSLEER. There are 16 residues in the CDR3. The CDR3 sequence is CASSQGQGARNSPLHF. CDR3 bases: TGCGCCAGCAGCCAGGGGCAGGGGGCGCGGAATTCACCCCTCCACTTT.

In this sample, this clonotype turned up many times. The rearrangement uses TRBV12-3 or TRBV12-4 and TRBJ2-5; TRBD2 matches at 7 bases. There are 15 residues in the CDR3. Unmatched junction bases numbered 11, after V lost 5 bases and J lost 5 bases. In DNA form, the CDR3 reads TGTGCCAGCAGTCAGAATAAAGCGGGGTGGGAGACCCAGTACTTC. Its translation: CASSQNKAGWETQYF.

This clonotype was detected ten times or more. J is TRBJ1-1 and V is TRBV7-9, with 7 bases fitting TRBD1. The CDR3 covers 14 residues. Germline V gene lookup returns CDR1 SEHNR and CDR2 FQNEAQ (reference sequence). Losses at the gene ends were 5 bases for V and 1 base for J; bases not matched to a gene: 4. CDR3 in amino acids: CASSITGENTEAFF. In nucleotides, the CDR3 is TGTGCCAGCAGCATAACAGGGGAGAACACTGAAGCTTTCTTT.

This clonotype was counted at least ten times. The gene calls are TRBV12-5 and TRBJ1-5, with D possibly TRBD1 on 6 matching bases. The CDR3 runs 14 residues. V was pared by 6 bases and J by 3 bases, with 12 bases between. Germline assignment: CDR1 LGHNT and CDR2 FRNRAP. The CDR3 spells CASGFTGINQPQHF. In DNA, the CDR3 is TGTGCTAGTGGATTCACAGGGATCAATCAGCCCCAGCATTTT.

This clonotype was picked up many times. The chain combines TRBV2 with TRBJ1-2, with no clear D. Germline values: CDR1 SNHLY, CDR2 FYNNEI. The CDR3 is 13 amino acids. V gave up 7 bases and J gave up 8 bases, with 17 bases separating them. As DNA, the CDR3 is TGTGCCAGCAAGAAGGACGGCTTTTACGGCTACACCTTC. Protein sequence: CASKKDGFYGYTF.

This clonotype was observed a few times. The chain combines TRBV10-3 with TRBJ1-6; tentative D call: TRBD1 (6 bases). CDR1 ENHRY and CDR2 SYGVKD come from the germline V gene. V was clipped by 9 bases and J by 7 bases, with 16 bases between them. This CDR3 is built from 14 residues. This chain's CDR3 is CAMRGDLVNSPLHF. The CDR3 nucleotides read TGTGCCATGAGGGGGGATTTGGTCAATTCACCCCTCCACTTT.

The CDR3 is CSASRGAGVRAGELFF. The CDR3, as DNA: TGCAGTGCTAGCCGGGGAGCGGGAGTTCGGGCCGGGGAGCTGTTTTTT. The rearrangement links TRBV20-1 to TRBJ2-2; 8 bases align to TRBD2. CDR1 and CDR2 from the germline V gene are DFQATT and SNEGSKA (reference sequence). Germline trimming cut 3 bases from V and 6 bases from J; bases unmatched to any gene: 12. The CDR3 covers 16 residues.

This clonotype was detected only once. The J gene is TRBJ1-4, the V gene TRBV20-1; no firm D call. Germline V gene sequence: CDR1 DFQATT, CDR2 SNEGSKA (reference sequence). The CDR3 totals 15 residues. Trimming pared 3 bases from V and 2 bases from J, leaving 13 bases between. CDR3 sequence (DNA): TGCAGTGCTAGGCCACCGGGTCCTACTAATGAAAAACTGTTTTTT. Its translation: CSARPPGPTNEKLFF.

Only a few counts were recorded for this clonotype. The V call is TRBV6-6, the J call TRBJ1-2; 7 nucleotides match TRBD1. This CDR3 contains 16 residues. V trimming: 2 bases; J trimming: 6 bases; junction bases outside the gene matches: 12. Germline-derived CDR1 and CDR2 are MNHNY and SVGAGI (reference sequence). CDR3: CASSYDVPRQGHGYTF. CDR3 nucleotide sequence: TGTGCCAGCAGTTACGACGTCCCGAGACAGGGTCATGGCTACACCTTC.

This clonotype has more than one count but fewer than ten. This chain links TRBV12-3 or TRBV12-4 with TRBJ2-7; the D is unclear. This CDR3 region has 13 residues. Trimming shortened V by 3 bases and J by 1 base, and 7 bases separated the two germline ends. The CDR3 region is CASSFYGSYEQYF. The CDR3 coding sequence is TGTGCCAGCAGTTTTTACGGTTCCTACGAGCAGTACTTC.

This clonotype appeared many times. The genes are TRBV20-1 and TRBJ2-3; 9 bases align to TRBD2. Germline lookup yields CDR1 DFQATT and CDR2 SNEGSKA (reference sequence). The junction had 10 bases not matched to a gene; V was cut back by 6 bases and J by 3 bases. The CDR3 has 15 amino acids. The CDR3 DNA sequence: TGCAGTGCCCTTAATAGCGGGAGTGTGACAGATACGCAGTATTTT. Its translation is CSALNSGSVTDTQYF.

This clonotype was seen repeatedly, ten times or more. This chain connects TRBV27 to TRBJ2-2; 8 bases are shared with TRBD2. Unmatched junction bases numbered 8, after V lost 7 bases and J lost 4 bases. This CDR3 comprises 15 residues. The germline V gene has CDR1 MNHEY and CDR2 SMNVEV (reference sequence). The CDR3 sequence: CASTLYGRGTGELFF. In nucleotides, the CDR3 is TGTGCCAGCACTCTTTACGGGAGGGGCACCGGGGAGCTGTTTTTT.

The rearrangement joins TRBV4-1 to TRBJ1-5; maybe TRBD1 (5 bases). The germline V gene encodes CDR1 MGHRA and CDR2 YSYEKL. The CDR3 runs 16 residues. V gave up 0 bases and J gave up 6 bases, with 15 bases separating them. The CDR3, as DNA: TGCGCCAGCAGCCAAGATACCGCGGGCGGGGGTCAGCCCCAGCATTTT. This sequence encodes CASSQDTAGGGQPQHF.

At least ten counts were recorded for this clonotype. V is TRBV7-9 and J is TRBJ2-3; unclear D gene. The CDR3 length is 16 residues. Germline CDR1 is SEHNR and CDR2 is FQNEAQ (reference sequence). V was shortened by 5 bases and J by 2 bases, with 17 bases between the two germline ends. The CDR3 DNA is TGTGCCAGCAGCCCCTCAGGTGGGCGGATCACAGATACGCAGTATTTT. Encoded protein: CASSPSGGRITDTQYF.

This chain links TRBV2 with TRBJ2-7; the D is unclear. Germline CDR1 reads SNHLY; CDR2 reads FYNNEI. The CDR3 covers 16 residues. Trimming removed 4 bases from V and 1 base from J, with 17 bases in between. CDR3 nucleotides: TGTGCCAGCAGTGTCTTCGACATAGCTTTTTCCTACGAGCAGTACTTC. Amino acid sequence: CASSVFDIAFSYEQYF. Variable domain in full (rest from reference TRBV2 and TRBJ2-7): EPEVTQTPSHQVTQMGQEVILRCVPISNHLYFYWYRQILGQKVEFLVSFYNNEISEKSEIFDDQFSVERPDGSNFTLKIRSTKLEDSAMYFCASSVFDIAFSYEQYFGPGTRLTVT.

In this sample, this clonotype turned up many times. V gene TRBV3-1 combines with J gene TRBJ2-1; D is perhaps TRBD2 (5 bases). Trimming took 5 bases from V and 4 from J, leaving 18 bases between them. Germline V gives CDR1 LGHDT, CDR2 YNNKEL (reference sequence). The CDR3 sequence is 16 residues long. The CDR3 spells CASSFAQGGPYNEQFF. The CDR3 DNA is TGTGCCAGCAGCTTCGCCCAAGGAGGACCGTACAATGAGCAGTTCTTC.

This clonotype has only a few counts. V usage is TRBV5-1 and J usage is TRBJ2-2, with 8 bases that match TRBD2. Germline V gene data show CDR1 as SGHRS and CDR2 as YFSETQ. There are 13 residues in the CDR3. V lost 6 bases and J lost 6; bases outside the gene matches: 4. The CDR3 is CASMAGGAGELFF. The CDR3 DNA sequence: TGCGCCAGCATGGCGGGAGGAGCCGGGGAGCTGTTTTTT.

Only a few counts were recorded for this clonotype. The V call is TRBV7-2, the J call TRBJ2-6; 7 bases are shared with TRBD1. In germline, CDR1 is SGHTA, CDR2 FQGNSA. The V segment lost 5 bases and the J segment 1 base; nucleotides outside the gene matches: 14. There are 19 residues in the CDR3. CDR3 DNA sequence: TGTGCCAGCAGCGCATCGCTAGGACAGGTGTCTTCTGGGGCCAACGTCCTGACTTTC. Amino acid sequence: CASSASLGQVSSGANVLTF.

This clonotype was found many times. The gene calls are TRBV18 and TRBJ1-5; the D is unclear. Per germline, CDR1 KGHSH and CDR2 LQKENI. Trimming pared 3 bases from V and 4 bases from J, leaving 7 bases between. CDR3 length equals 13 residues. CDR3 sequence reads: CASSPSGNQPQHF. DNA of the CDR3: TGTGCCAGCTCACCTTCGGGGAATCAGCCCCAGCATTTT.

This chain connects TRBV4-2 to TRBJ1-2; 8 bases fit TRBD1. V shed 0 bases, J shed 5 bases, and the junction held 5 bases outside the gene matches. The CDR3 consists of 15 residues. Germline CDR1 is LGHNA and CDR2 is YNFKEQ. The DNA for the CDR3 is TGTGCCAGCAGCCAAGATTACCAGGGGGCTTATGGCTACACCTTC. It is translated as CASSQDYQGAYGYTF.

This clonotype was detected many times. The rearrangement uses TRBV12-3 or TRBV12-4 and TRBJ2-7, with a tentative D call TRBD1 (5 bases). The CDR3 is 14 amino acids. V lost 6 bases and J 0 bases, leaving 12 bases between the germline ends. The CDR3 sequence is CASSQRQTSYEQYF. In DNA form, the CDR3 reads TGTGCCAGCAGCCAAAGACAGACCTCCTACGAGCAGTACTTC.

This clonotype was picked up many times. This sequence joins TRBV3-1 and TRBJ2-7; 10 bases match TRBD2. In germline, CDR1 is LGHDT, CDR2 YNNKEL (reference sequence). Trimming at V came to 0 bases and at J to 4 bases, leaving 12 bases not matched to a gene. The CDR3 sequence is 18 residues long. The CDR3 is CASSQDGRRTSGTYEQYF. The DNA for the CDR3 is TGTGCCAGCAGCCAAGATGGTCGGAGAACTAGCGGGACGTACGAGCAGTACTTC.